One and the same sample provided the 20 T cell receptor beta chains below, sequenced in a study of CD8 T cell repertoires and HIV-1 epitope variants. The repertoire was sequenced with immunoSEQ multiplex PCR; TCRdb's copy has only in-frame clones and lacks some. The repertoire includes over 5,000 clones, 50% to 75% of them detected once, and 43% sits in the top ten. For these TCRs, the target antigens are not known. Source material: cultured CD8+ T cells derived from PBMCs. These receptors were obtained from a male donor with HIV.

This clone was recorded a few times. The chain recombines TRBV5-6 with TRBJ2-7; TRBD1 agrees at 8 bases. With V trimmed by 0 bases and J by 2 bases, 4 bases remained unmatched. This CDR3 is 15 amino acids long. Germline V gene sequence: CDR1 SGHDT, CDR2 YYEEEE. In DNA form, the CDR3 reads TGTGCCAGCAGCTTGGAGACAGGGGCAACCTACGAGCAGTACTTC. Translation gives CASSLETGATYEQYF.

The genes are TRBV11-2 and TRBJ2-3; D is ambiguous. Trimming removed 5 bases at V and 2 bases at J, with 14 bases between. Germline assignment: CDR1 SGHAT and CDR2 FQNNGV. This CDR3 is 15 amino acids long. The CDR3 sequence: CASSPSSFDTDTQYF. In nucleotides, the CDR3 is TGTGCCAGCAGCCCATCCTCCTTTGACACAGATACGCAGTATTTT. Full variable domain (remainder filled in from reference TRBV11-2 and TRBJ2-3): EAGVAQSPRYKIIEKRQSVAFWCNPISGHATLYWYQQILGQGPKLLIQFQNNGVVDDSQLPKDRFSAERLKGVDSTLKIQPAKLEDSAVYLCASSPSSFDTDTQYFGPGTRLTVL.

A few counts support this clone. The chain employs TRBV27 and TRBJ1-1; no definite D call. CDR1 and CDR2 from the germline V gene are MNHEY and SMNVEV (reference sequence). The CDR3 spans 14 residues. Trimming took 0 bases from V and 4 from J, leaving 9 bases between them. CDR3 DNA sequence: TGTGCCAGCAGTTTATCCGGTGTCGCCACTGAAGCTTTCTTT. This codes for CASSLSGVATEAFF.

V is TRBV7-9 and J is TRBJ2-7, with 8 positions matching TRBD1. Trimming at V came to 5 bases and at J to 7 bases, leaving 13 bases not matched to a gene. The V gene's germline CDR1 is SEHNR and CDR2 FQNEAQ (reference sequence). CDR3 length: 15 amino acids. The CDR3 spells CASSPSPQGAREQYF. CDR3 in DNA: TGTGCCAGCAGCCCTAGCCCCCAGGGGGCGCGGGAGCAGTACTTC. Looking up the rest from reference TRBV7-9 and TRBJ2-7 gives the full variable domain: DTGVSQNPRHKITKRGQNVTFRCDPISEHNRLYWYRQTLGQGPEFLTYFQNEAQLEKSRLLSDRFSAERPKGSFSTLEIQRTEQGDSAMYLCASSPSPQGAREQYFGPGTRLTVT.

This rearrangement joins TRBV5-3 to TRBJ1-2; 7 bases map to TRBD1. TRBV5-3 is labeled an ORF, and its function is uncertain. This CDR3 has 13 residues. After removal of 6 bases from V and 0 bases from J, the junction contained 2 bases not matched to a gene. DNA for the CDR3: TGTGCCAGAACCGGGACAGCTAACTATGGCTACACCTTC. Its protein is CARTGTANYGYTF.

The chain has TRBV28 and TRBJ1-4; D remains ambiguous. The CDR3 consists of 14 residues. The germline V gene has CDR1 MDHEN and CDR2 SYDVKM. The V end was cut by 7 bases, the J end by 0 bases, with 9 bases between. The DNA of the CDR3 is TGTGCCAGCACGGACGGAGCAACTAATGAAAAACTGTTTTTT. It yields the protein CASTDGATNEKLFF.

The CDR3 reads CASSDRGNENYGYTF. Here the CDR3 DNA reads TGTGCCAGCAGCGACAGGGGGAACGAAAACTATGGCTACACCTTC. The chain links TRBV9 to TRBJ1-2; 8 bases are a match to TRBD1. This CDR3 has 15 residues. J lost 2 bases, V lost 3 bases, and 6 bases had no gene match. Germline-derived CDR1 and CDR2 are SGDLS and YYNGEE.

The V call is TRBV9, the J call TRBJ2-2; perhaps D is TRBD1 or TRBD2 (5 bases each). CDR3 length equals 16 residues. Germline CDR1 SGDLS, CDR2 YYNGEE. V shed 0 bases and J shed 6 bases, with 15 bases lying between them. The CDR3 bases are TGTGCCAGCAGCGTAGTTGAGGGGCCGGGGTCCGGGGAGCTGTTTTTT. Residues: CASSVVEGPGSGELFF.

V usage is TRBV11-2 and J usage is TRBJ2-2, with D unresolved. CDR1 and CDR2 (germline): SGHAT, FQNNGV. There are 14 residues in the CDR3. Trimming took 5 bases from V and 0 from J, leaving 7 bases between them. For the CDR3, the DNA is TGTGCCAGCAGCCTAACTCCGAACACCGGGGAGCTGTTTTTT. Its protein is CASSLTPNTGELFF.

The chain couples TRBV6-5 to TRBJ2-1, with unresolved D. The CDR3 covers 15 residues. V was shortened by 6 bases and J by 2 bases, with 14 bases between the two germline ends. Per the germline V gene, CDR1 is MNHEY and CDR2 is SVGAGI. In nucleotides, the CDR3 is TGTGCCAGCAGCCCGACCGAGAGCGCCTACAATGAGCAGTTCTTC. Amino acids: CASSPTESAYNEQFF.

The rearrangement joins TRBV7-9 to TRBJ2-5, with D hard to call. The J call may be incorrect, as the DNA end agrees better with TRBJ2-7. This CDR3 is built from 15 residues. CDR1 is SEHNR and CDR2 is FQNEAQ in the germline V gene (reference sequence). The CDR3 coding sequence is TGTGCCAGCAGTACCACTCTAAGCGCCGGCTACGAGCAGTACTTC. This gives the protein CASSTTLSAGYEQYF.

The count of this clone is one. At one end the junction does not follow the germline gene, possibly because of a read error. This chain connects TRBV5-4 to TRBJ1-1; TRBD1 might be the D (5 bases). Germline loops: CDR1 SGHNT, CDR2 YYREEE (reference sequence). This CDR3 contains 16 residues. CDR3 in amino acids: CASSQDVGQGNTEAFF. The CDR3 nucleotides are TGCGCCAGCAGCCAAGATGTTGGGCAGGGGAACACTGAAGCTTTCTTT. Using reference TRBV5-4 and TRBJ1-1 for the parts outside the CDR3, the full variable domain is ETGVTQSPTHLIKTRGQQVTLRCSSQSGHNTVSWYQQALGQGPQFIFQYYREEENGRGNFPPRFSGLQFPNYSSELNVNALELDDSALYLCASSQDVGQGNTEAFFGQGTRLTVV.

The chain recombines TRBV6-6 with TRBJ2-7, with 8 nucleotides matching TRBD2. Germline assignment: CDR1 MNHNY and CDR2 SVGAGI (reference sequence). This CDR3 region has 13 residues. V lost 6 bases, J lost 4 bases, and 5 bases stayed unmatched. CDR3 sequence: CASRVAGYYEQYF. The CDR3 nucleotides are TGTGCCAGCAGAGTAGCGGGGTATTACGAGCAGTACTTC.

This chain links TRBV28 with TRBJ2-3; perhaps D is TRBD1 or TRBD2 (6 bases each). Trimming removed 4 bases at V and 2 bases at J, with 13 bases between. Germline CDR1 reads MDHEN; CDR2 reads SYDVKM. CDR3 length: 15 residues. CDR3 nucleotides: TGTGCCAGCAGTTACCTCGGGGGCCACACAGATACGCAGTATTTT. Translating gives CASSYLGGHTDTQYF.

The chain combines TRBV7-9 with TRBJ1-4; 7 nucleotides align to TRBD1. Germline CDR1 is SEHNR and CDR2 is FQNEAQ (reference sequence). This CDR3 contains 15 residues. V was pared by 3 bases and J by 3 bases, with 4 bases of the junction left unmatched. The CDR3 sequence: CASSFPGQPNEKLFF. The CDR3 nucleotides read TGTGCCAGCAGCTTTCCGGGACAGCCTAATGAAAAACTGTTTTTT.

V gene TRBV7-9 combines with J gene TRBJ2-3; 7 bases are shared with TRBD1. The CDR3 runs 15 residues. Germline V gives CDR1 SEHNR, CDR2 FQNEAQ (reference sequence). V gave up 3 bases and J gave up 2 bases; unmatched junction bases: 5. In DNA form, the CDR3 reads TGTGCCAGCAGCTTGTCGGACAGGCCCACAGATACGCAGTATTTT. Its translation: CASSLSDRPTDTQYF. The variable domain in full, completed from reference TRBV7-9 and TRBJ2-3, reads DTGVSQNPRHKITKRGQNVTFRCDPISEHNRLYWYRQTLGQGPEFLTYFQNEAQLEKSRLLSDRFSAERPKGSFSTLEIQRTEQGDSAMYLCASSLSDRPTDTQYFGPGTRLTVL.

The chain carries TRBV28 and TRBJ2-7, with D tentatively TRBD1 (5 bases). In germline, CDR1 is MDHEN, CDR2 SYDVKM. Trimming left V 3 bases short and J 0 bases short, with 18 bases between. This CDR3 contains 17 residues. CDR3 nucleotide sequence: TGTGCCAGCAGTTTCGGTACCGAAGGGGTCGACTCCTACGAGCAGTACTTC. Protein product: CASSFGTEGVDSYEQYF. Using reference TRBV28 and TRBJ2-7 for the parts outside the CDR3, the full variable domain is DVKVTQSSRYLVKRTGEKVFLECVQDMDHENMFWYRQDPGLGLRLIYFSYDVKMKEKGDIPEGYSVSREKKERFSLILESASTNQTSMYLCASSFGTEGVDSYEQYFGPGTRLTVT.

V is TRBV5-1 and J is TRBJ2-7; D is ambiguous. Trimming stripped 0 bases from V and 6 bases from J, with 7 bases between. Germline lookup yields CDR1 SGHRS and CDR2 YFSETQ. The CDR3 spans 12 residues. The CDR3, as DNA: TGCGCCAGCAGCTTGGACAGTGGCGAGCAGTACTTC. Translated, it gives CASSLDSGEQYF.

The chain employs TRBV5-1 and TRBJ1-1; possibly TRBD1 for D (5 bases). CDR1 and CDR2 from the germline V gene are SGHRS and YFSETQ. V lost 0 bases to trimming and J lost 4 bases, with 13 bases between them. CDR3 length equals 15 residues. The CDR3 nucleotides read TGCGCCAGCAGCTTGGGGCAGGGAGTGACCACTGAAGCTTTCTTT. This codes for CASSLGQGVTTEAFF.

This clone was recorded a few times. The chain combines TRBV6-6 with TRBJ1-5; no firm D call. This CDR3 has 11 amino acids. The germline gives CDR1 MNHNY, CDR2 SVGAGI (reference sequence). Trimming pared 5 bases from V and 4 bases from J, leaving 3 bases between. The CDR3 DNA sequence: TGTGCCAGCAGTCAAAATCAGCCCCAGCATTTT. It translates to CASSQNQPQHF.